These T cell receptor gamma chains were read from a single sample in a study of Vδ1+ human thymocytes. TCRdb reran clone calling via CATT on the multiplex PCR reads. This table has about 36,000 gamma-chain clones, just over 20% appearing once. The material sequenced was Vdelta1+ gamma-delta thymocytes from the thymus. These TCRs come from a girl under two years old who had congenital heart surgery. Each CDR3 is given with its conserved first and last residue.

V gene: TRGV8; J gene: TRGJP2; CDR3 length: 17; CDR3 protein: CATWDTTPNSSDWIKTF
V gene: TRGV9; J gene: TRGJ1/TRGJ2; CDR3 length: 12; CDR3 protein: CALWEAPPHKLF
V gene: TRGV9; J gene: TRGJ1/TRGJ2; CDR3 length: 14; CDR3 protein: CALWEVRLDYKKLF
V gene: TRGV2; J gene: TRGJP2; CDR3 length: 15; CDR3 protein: CATWGRYSSDWIKTF
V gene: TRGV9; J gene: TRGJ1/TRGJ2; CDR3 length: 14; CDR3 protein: CALWEDLNYYKKLF
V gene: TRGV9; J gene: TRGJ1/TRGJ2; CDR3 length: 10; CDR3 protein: CALWTVGKLF
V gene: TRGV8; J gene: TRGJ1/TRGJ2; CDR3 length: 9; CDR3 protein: CAIPHKKLF
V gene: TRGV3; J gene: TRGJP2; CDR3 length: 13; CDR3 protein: CATWDRPKRIKTF
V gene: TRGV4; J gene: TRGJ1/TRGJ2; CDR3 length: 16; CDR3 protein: CATWDGPNSNYYKKLF
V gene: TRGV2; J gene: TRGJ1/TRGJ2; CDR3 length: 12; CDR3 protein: CATWDGTYKKLF
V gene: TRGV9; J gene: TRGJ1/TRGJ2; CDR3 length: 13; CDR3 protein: CALWENRGYKKLF
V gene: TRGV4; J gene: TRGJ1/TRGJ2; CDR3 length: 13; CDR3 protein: CATWTIWIYKKLF
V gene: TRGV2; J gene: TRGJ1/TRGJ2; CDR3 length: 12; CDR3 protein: CATWGVGYKKLF
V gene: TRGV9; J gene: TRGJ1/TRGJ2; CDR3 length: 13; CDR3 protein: CALWEVPYYKKLF
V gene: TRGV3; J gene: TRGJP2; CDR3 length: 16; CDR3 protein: CATWDRRSSSDWIKTF
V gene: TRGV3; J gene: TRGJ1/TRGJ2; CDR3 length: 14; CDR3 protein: CATWDNRFYYKKLF
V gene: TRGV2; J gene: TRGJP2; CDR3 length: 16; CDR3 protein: CATWDGKDSSDWIKTF
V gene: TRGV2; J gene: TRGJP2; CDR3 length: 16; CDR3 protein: CATWDGLRSSDWIKTF
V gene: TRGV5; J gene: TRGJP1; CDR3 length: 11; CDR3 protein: CATWDGWFKIF
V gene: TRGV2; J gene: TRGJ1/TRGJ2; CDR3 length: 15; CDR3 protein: CATWDEPPNYYKKLF
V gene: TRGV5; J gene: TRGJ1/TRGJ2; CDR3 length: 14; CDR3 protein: CATWDSSIYYKKLF
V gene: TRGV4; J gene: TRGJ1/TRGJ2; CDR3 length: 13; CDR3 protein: CATWDGSRTKKLF
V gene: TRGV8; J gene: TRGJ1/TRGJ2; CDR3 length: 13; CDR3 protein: CATWDWFPPKKLF
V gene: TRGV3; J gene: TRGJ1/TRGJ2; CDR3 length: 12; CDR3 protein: CATWDRRNKKLF
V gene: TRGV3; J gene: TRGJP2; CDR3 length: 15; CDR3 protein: CATWDRYSSDWIKTF
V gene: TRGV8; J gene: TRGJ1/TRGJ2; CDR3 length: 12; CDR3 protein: CATWAPHGEKLF
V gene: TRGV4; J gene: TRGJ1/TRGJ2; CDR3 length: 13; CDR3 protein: CATWDIPAYKKLF
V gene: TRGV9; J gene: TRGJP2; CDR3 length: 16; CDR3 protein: CALWEGPHSSDWIKTF
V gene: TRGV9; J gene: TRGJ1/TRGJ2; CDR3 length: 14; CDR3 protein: CALWEVDLYYKKLF
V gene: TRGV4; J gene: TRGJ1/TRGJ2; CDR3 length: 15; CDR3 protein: CAAWDGPGVYYKILF
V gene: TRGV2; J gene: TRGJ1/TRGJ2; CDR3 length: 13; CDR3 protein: CATWSTSYYKKLF
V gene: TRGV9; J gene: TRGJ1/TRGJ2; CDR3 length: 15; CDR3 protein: CALWEVNKNYYKKLF
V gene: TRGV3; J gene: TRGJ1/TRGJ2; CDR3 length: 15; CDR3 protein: CATWDRPKDYYKKLF
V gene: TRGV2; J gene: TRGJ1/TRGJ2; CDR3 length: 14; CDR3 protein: CATWDGPRGYKKLF
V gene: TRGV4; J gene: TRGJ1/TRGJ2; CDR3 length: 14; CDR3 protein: CATWDGNAYYKKLF
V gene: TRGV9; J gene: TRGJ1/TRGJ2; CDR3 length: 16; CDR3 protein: CALWDPLRGGFYKKLF
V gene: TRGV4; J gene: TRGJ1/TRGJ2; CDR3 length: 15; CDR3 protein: CATWDGKSNYYKKLF
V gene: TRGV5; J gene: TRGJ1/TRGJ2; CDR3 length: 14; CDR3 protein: CATWAGRFSYKKLF
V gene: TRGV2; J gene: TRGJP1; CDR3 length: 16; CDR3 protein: CATWDGNYTTGWFKIF
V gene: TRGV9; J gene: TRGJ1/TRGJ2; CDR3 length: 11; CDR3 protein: CALWEAGKKLF
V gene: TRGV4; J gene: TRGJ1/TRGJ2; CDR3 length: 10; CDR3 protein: CANDVPKKLF
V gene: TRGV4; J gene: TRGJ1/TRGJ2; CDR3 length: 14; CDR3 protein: CATWDRGVYYKKLF
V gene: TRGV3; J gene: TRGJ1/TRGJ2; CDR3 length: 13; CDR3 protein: CATWDKNYYKKLF
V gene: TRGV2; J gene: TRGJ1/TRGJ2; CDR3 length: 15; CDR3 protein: CATWDGRIWGDKKLF
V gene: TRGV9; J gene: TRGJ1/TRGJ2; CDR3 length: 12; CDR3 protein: CALWEVEYKKLF
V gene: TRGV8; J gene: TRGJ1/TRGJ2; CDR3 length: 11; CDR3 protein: CATWDNGEKLF
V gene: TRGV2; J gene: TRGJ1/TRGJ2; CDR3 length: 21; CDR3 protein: CATWDLIDRRGRPPNYYKKLF
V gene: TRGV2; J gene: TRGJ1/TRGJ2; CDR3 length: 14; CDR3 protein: CATWDRDPSYKKLF
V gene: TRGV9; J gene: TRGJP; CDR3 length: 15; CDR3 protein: CALRHGSLGKKIKVF
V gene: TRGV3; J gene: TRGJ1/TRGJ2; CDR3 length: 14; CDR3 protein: CATWDSRLRHKKLF
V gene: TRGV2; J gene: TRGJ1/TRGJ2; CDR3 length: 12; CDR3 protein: CATWDGQGKKLF
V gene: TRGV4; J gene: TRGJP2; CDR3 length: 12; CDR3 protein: CATWSFDWIKTF
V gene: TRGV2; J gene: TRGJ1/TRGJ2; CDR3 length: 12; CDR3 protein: CATYQQRNKKLF
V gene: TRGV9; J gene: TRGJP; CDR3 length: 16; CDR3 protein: CALWDQQELGKKIKVF
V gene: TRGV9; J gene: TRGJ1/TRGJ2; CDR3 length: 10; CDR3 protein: CALWEGTPLF
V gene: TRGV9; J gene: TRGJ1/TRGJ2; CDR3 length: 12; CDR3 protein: CALWMNYYKKLF
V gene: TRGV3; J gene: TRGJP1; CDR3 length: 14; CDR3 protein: CATWAHTTGWFKIF